This entry describes one TCR beta chain. The data were taken from a study of cytomegalovirus exposure and HLA in healthy donors. V was shortened by 5 bases and J by 8 bases, with 12 bases between the two germline ends. The CDR3 loop spans 12 amino acids. Germline CDR1 reads SGHAT; CDR2 reads FQNNGV. A multiplex PCR was run with 60 Vbeta primers and 13 Jbeta primers. The table came from immunoSEQ multiplex PCR; TCRdb's copy has only in-frame clones and leaves some out. This sample carries some 120,000 clones, around 75% of them seen once, and the ten largest clones take roughly 1.5%. This chain links TRBV11-2 with TRBJ1-1; tentative D call: TRBD1 (5 bases). Material for sequencing was PBMCs. The origin of this receptor is a young woman in good health and CMV-seronegative. Here the CDR3 reads CASSPTEREAFF. The DNA for the CDR3 is TGTGCCAGCAGCCCGACAGAGCGAGAAGCTTTCTTT.